The 11 T cell receptor beta chains below come from one sample, sequenced in a study of blood T cells in healthy people across ages. With a J-beta primer mix and a sample-barcoded 5' primer, a second PCR ran roughly 7 to 11 cycles. TCRdb called the 5' RACE reads again in MiXCR, with one record for every CDR3 protein. The sample includes roughly 1,800,000 distinct CDR3 sequences, approximately 50% seen only once; the top ten take approximately 2.1%. Material: blood. These TCRs come from a woman in her forties in good health.

This clonotype was counted a few times. J is TRBJ1-2 and V is TRBV12-3 or TRBV12-4, with D tentatively TRBD1 (6 bases). V shed 4 bases and J shed 4 bases, with 16 bases lying between them. CDR3 size: 15 residues. CDR3 DNA sequence: TGTGCCAGCAGTTCCGTCCGGGACAAAGGCTATGGCTACACCTTC. Protein: CASSSVRDKGYGYTF.

The chain is built from TRBV5-8 and TRBJ1-4, with D maybe TRBD1 (6 bases). Per germline, CDR1 SGHTS and CDR2 YDEGEE. The CDR3 extends over 12 amino acids. The V gene lost 4 bases and the J gene lost 15 bases, with 16 bases spanning the gap. This CDR3 is CASSPGGTSLFF. The CDR3 DNA reads as TGTGCCAGCAGCCCGGGGGGGACATCATTGTTTTTT.

V and J are TRBV29-1 and TRBJ2-1, with a weak D call TRBD1 (5 bases). The V gene lost 3 bases and the J gene lost 9 bases, with 9 bases spanning the gap. Germline CDR1 reads SQVTM; CDR2 reads ANQGSEA. This CDR3 comprises 11 residues. The CDR3 here is CSVDRAGEQFF. CDR3 nucleotide sequence: TGCAGCGTTGACAGGGCTGGTGAGCAGTTCTTC.

The chain recombines TRBV29-1 with TRBJ2-1; 11 bases map to TRBD1. V trimming: 6 bases; J trimming: 14 bases; junction bases outside the gene matches: 6. The germline gives CDR1 SQVTM, CDR2 ANQGSEA. The length of the CDR3 is 11 residues. This chain's CDR3 is CSVPKGQGEFF. For the CDR3, the DNA is TGCAGCGTCCCGAAGGGACAGGGGGAGTTCTTC.

The gene calls are TRBV14 and TRBJ2-5, with TRBD1 matching 7 bases. The last part of the DNA fits TRBJ2-7 better; the J call may be wrong. The CDR3 sequence is 15 residues long. Germline V gene lookup returns CDR1 SGHDN and CDR2 FVKESK. CDR3 sequence reads: CASSQPSDRVGEQYF. The CDR3 nucleotides are TGTGCCAGCAGCCAACCCTCAGACAGGGTTGGCGAGCAGTACTTC.

This clonotype occurred a few times. This sequence joins TRBV4-1 and TRBJ2-4, with 7 bases aligning to TRBD1. The V gene's germline CDR1 is MGHRA and CDR2 YSYEKL. The junction had 17 bases not matched to a gene; V was cut back by 1 base and J by 8 bases. The CDR3 contains 18 residues. The CDR3 sequence is CASSQVFPPQGPRDIQYF. The CDR3 DNA reads TGCGCCAGCAGCCAAGTTTTCCCTCCACAGGGGCCGAGGGACATTCAGTACTTC.

This clonotype was counted a few times. The chain links TRBV7-2 to TRBJ2-3, with a possible D match to TRBD1 (6 bases). The germline V gene has CDR1 SGHTA and CDR2 FQGNSA. V shed 5 bases and J shed 8 bases, with 14 bases lying between them. The CDR3 is 13 residues long. CDR3 coding DNA: TGTGCCAGCAGCGACAGACAGGCCAGTACGCAGTATTTT. Translation gives CASSDRQASTQYF.

CDR3 sequence: CASSLNDNEKLFF. Written as DNA, the CDR3 is TGTGCCAGCAGTTTAAACGATAATGAAAAACTGTTTTTT. The chain is built from TRBV12-3 or TRBV12-4 and TRBJ1-4; D unresolved. The ends were cut back, 2 bases at V and 4 bases at J, with 5 bases in the middle. CDR3 length equals 13 residues.

The chain combines TRBV11-1 with TRBJ1-1; weak D call: TRBD1 (5 bases). The germline V gene encodes CDR1 SGHAT and CDR2 FQDESV (reference sequence). CDR3 length: 16 residues. The germline V and J ends were trimmed by 5 bases and 8 bases, with 24 bases remaining between them. The CDR3 region is CASSPTGFSLLAEAFF. The CDR3 nucleotides are TGTGCCAGCAGCCCAACAGGATTCTCTCTTCTCGCGGAAGCTTTCTTT.

The rearrangement links TRBV2 to TRBJ1-2; the match to TRBD1 covers 10 bases. There are 13 residues in the CDR3. CDR1 is SNHLY, CDR2 FYNNEI, per germline. V was clipped by 11 bases and J by 7 bases; unmatched bases: 10. The CDR3 here is CAVRDRGLGGYTF. In nucleotides, the CDR3 is TGTGCCGTACGGGACAGGGGCCTTGGTGGCTACACCTTC.

V gene TRBV20-1 combines with J gene TRBJ2-3; D is ambiguous. Trimming took 3 bases from V and 4 from J, leaving 8 bases between them. Germline V lookup: CDR1 DFQATT, CDR2 SNEGSKA (reference sequence). The CDR3 consists of 12 residues. CDR3 nucleotides: TGCAGTGCTAGGACCACCGCAGATACGCAGTATTTT. It specifies CSARTTADTQYF.